The rows below give T cell receptor beta chains drawn from one sample of a study of cytomegalovirus exposure and HLA in healthy donors. The protocol was immunoSEQ multiplex PCR, while the TCRdb copy is restricted to in-frame clones and leaves out a portion. The sample lists over 150,000 clones; about 77% were seen once. Sequencing was carried out using PBMCs. Receptor source: a woman aged 45-65 years in good health and CMV-seronegative. Both conserved end residues are part of each CDR3. Fields, in order: CDR3 protein, CDR3 length, J gene, V gene.

CDR3aa: CSVEAEAGVRYEQYF
len: 15
j_gene: TRBJ2-7
v_gene: TRBV29-1

CDR3aa: CASRAAEAGYQETQYF
len: 16
j_gene: TRBJ2-5
v_gene: TRBV4-2

CDR3aa: CASSLANKRGRDNEQFF
len: 17
j_gene: TRBJ2-1
v_gene: TRBV5-1

CDR3aa: CASSSRGVGGYEQYF
len: 15
j_gene: .
v_gene: TRBV7-2

CDR3aa: CASSQKGEGFYGYTF
len: 15
j_gene: TRBJ1-2
v_gene: TRBV4-1

CDR3aa: CASSSTGGSYEQYF
len: 14
j_gene: TRBJ2-7
v_gene: TRBV7-2

CDR3aa: CASGSPSTSQYF
len: 12
j_gene: TRBJ2-3
v_gene: TRBV12-5

CDR3aa: CASSIYGETQYF
len: 12
j_gene: TRBJ2-3
v_gene: TRBV19

CDR3aa: CASSLEGYGYTF
len: 12
j_gene: TRBJ1-2
v_gene: TRBV5-4

CDR3aa: CAWSPKRGELFF
len: 12
j_gene: TRBJ2-2
v_gene: TRBV30

CDR3aa: CASSSGGQETQYF
len: 13
j_gene: TRBJ2-5
v_gene: TRBV11-3

CDR3aa: CASSLARRNEKLFF
len: 14
j_gene: TRBJ1-4
v_gene: TRBV5-6

CDR3aa: CATSRDSYGYTF
len: 12
j_gene: TRBJ1-2
v_gene: TRBV15

CDR3aa: CASSKTGIPYEQYF
len: 14
j_gene: TRBJ2-7
v_gene: TRBV5-4

CDR3aa: CAISYSTGTGTEQYF
len: 15
j_gene: TRBJ2-7
v_gene: TRBV10-3

CDR3aa: CSVHKGVGTEAFF
len: 13
j_gene: TRBJ1-1
v_gene: TRBV29-1

CDR3aa: CATPSADSYNEQFF
len: 14
j_gene: TRBJ2-1
v_gene: TRBV7-2

CDR3aa: CASSQDRGSYEQYF
len: 14
j_gene: TRBJ2-7
v_gene: TRBV6-1

CDR3aa: CATTPGTGVHHEQFF
len: 15
j_gene: TRBJ2-1
v_gene: TRBV15

CDR3aa: CASSLLSDGTGNQPQHF
len: 17
j_gene: TRBJ1-5
v_gene: TRBV5-6

CDR3aa: CASSPRAGDYGYTF
len: 14
j_gene: TRBJ1-2
v_gene: TRBV7-6

CDR3aa: CASSLSEYQPQHF
len: 13
j_gene: TRBJ1-5
v_gene: TRBV7-2